This T cell receptor (beta chain) comes out of a study of blood T cell repertoires in COVID-19. Original analysis: Reference gene primers were amplified, and this amplification served to estimate nucleated cell counts. Assay used: immunoSEQ multiplex PCR; TCRdb lists only in-frame clones, some missing. V and J calls and clone size are copied from that table; D and trimming were computed from the DNA. The table has roughly 160,000 clones, more than 75% seen once. Trimming took off 0 bases at V and 5 bases at J, with 19 bases between the two ends. Germline CDR1 and CDR2: LNHDA and SQIVND (reference sequence). The CDR3 has 17 amino acids.

The V call is TRBV19, the J call TRBJ2-5; D might be TRBD2 (6 bases). The material sequenced was peripheral blood. The clonotype was recovered from a man aged 18-30 years with acute or convalescent COVID-19. The CDR3, as DNA: TGTGCCAGTAGTATAGACCCTTGGCGGGATCCCGGGGAGACCCAGTACTTC. Translation gives CASSIDPWRDPGETQYF.